A selection of T cell receptor beta chains follows, all from one sample in a study of beta chain features in type 1 diabetes. The assay was immunoSEQ multiplex PCR, and TCRdb's table has in-frame clones only and misses some. The table records about 340,000 clones, 13% of them present only once. Material: naive CD4+ T cells from blood. These receptor sequences come from a woman under 30 with type 1 diabetes. The CDR3 runs from the conserved cysteine through the conserved F or W. A D gene is named only where the DNA matches it firmly. Clone size, where shown, is once, few, many, or a class for clones that have expanded.

>TRBJ2-3|TRBV9|-|TRBD2|15
TGTGCCAGCAGCGCCCCCGCGGGAGGCACAGATACGCAGTATTTT
CASSAPAGGTDTQYF
>TRBJ2-7|TRBV7-2|-|TRBD2|15
TGTGCCAGCAGCTTAGTCCGCGGGAGCTCCTACGAGCAGTACTTC
CASSLVRGSSYEQYF
>TRBJ1-2|TRBV7-9|-|-|13
TGTGCCAGCAGTTTCGGTCCCGACTATGGCTACACCTTC
CASSFGPDYGYTF
>TRBJ2-7|TRBV5-6|few|TRBD2|14
TGTGCCAGCCAGCTAATCGGGAGGGATTCCGAGCAGTACTTC
CASQLIGRDSEQYF
>TRBJ1-5|TRBV18|few|TRBD1|17
TGTGCCAGCTCACCATCAAGGGGGCCCTATAGCAATCAGCCCCAGCATTTT
CASSPSRGPYSNQPQHF
>TRBJ2-3|TRBV18|-|TRBD2|16
TGTGCCAGCTCACCGCAGCGGGAGAGGGGGACAGATACGCAGTATTTT
CASSPQRERGTDTQYF
>TRBJ2-3|TRBV25-1|-|TRBD2|14
TGTGCCAGCAGTGAGAGCGGGAGTACAGATACGCAGTATTTT
CASSESGSTDTQYF
>TRBJ1-1|TRBV6-6|-|TRBD1|14
TGTGCCAGCAGTTATGACAGGGTTACCACTGAAGCTTTCTTT
CASSYDRVTTEAFF
>TRBJ2-3|TRBV10-2|-|-|10
TGCGCCAGCATGGGTAGCGGGCAGTATTTT
CASMGSGQYF
>TRBJ2-1|TRBV7-6|-|TRBD2|15
TGTGCCAGCAGCTTCTCGGGAGGCTCCTACAATGAGCAGTTCTTC
CASSFSGGSYNEQFF